This note documents a single TCR beta chain sequence. Clones were read by immunoSEQ multiplex PCR, and TCRdb kept only the in-frame ones, dropping some. This table holds fewer than 100,000 clones, approximately 95% found once. The entry originates in a study of cytomegalovirus exposure and HLA in healthy donors. This CDR3 comprises 13 residues. The germline V gene has CDR1 MNHEY and CDR2 SVGAGI. V shed 4 bases and J shed 4 bases, with 10 bases lying between them. The TCR sequence derives from a woman aged 18-29 years in good health and CMV-seronegative. The material sequenced was PBMCs. The J gene is TRBJ1-2, the V gene TRBV6-5, with D possibly TRBD1 on 5 matching bases. Here the CDR3 reads CASSSGPLYGYTF. As DNA, the CDR3 is TGTGCCAGCAGTTCAGGGCCCCTCTATGGCTACACCTTC.